The T cell receptor beta chain under discussion was sequenced for a study of shared clonotypes between healthy human individuals. Study-level points and caveats: Collection of samples was limited to blood; tissue repertoires likely differ.

A word on this clone: No antigen is known for it.

For every subset, genomic DNA was evenly distributed across several immunoSEQ plates. Repertoires were generated with immunoSEQ multiplex PCR, while TCRdb's copy carries only in-frame clones and drops some. The sample has roughly 510,000 clones; roughly 79% are singletons. Germline V gives CDR1 SNHLY, CDR2 FYNNEI. V was pared by 0 bases and J by 0 bases, with 12 bases between. The CDR3 covers 16 residues. This receptor was identified in a woman in her forties in good health. Some clones in this sample may be carry-over from other donors' samples. Sequenced input: PBMCs. The V and J genes are TRBV2 and TRBJ2-7, with D possibly TRBD1 on 6 matching bases. The CDR3 region has the DNA TGTGCCAGCAGTGAAGCGCTTATAGGGGGCTCCTACGAGCAGTACTTC. It encodes CASSEALIGGSYEQYF.